The T cell receptor (beta chain) under discussion was sequenced for a study of T cells in localized non-small cell lung cancer. Study-wide results and caveats: Longer overall survival was linked to higher blood T cell density. Without multi-region sequencing, intratumor heterogeneity could not be excluded. The study found T cell clonality highest in uninvolved adjacent lung, above tumor.

As regards this clone: Its antigen is unknown.

TCRdb's table, derived via immunoSEQ multiplex PCR, lists solely in-frame clones and lacks some. This table has 55,000 or so clones, around 80% appearing once. The CDR3 length is 18 residues. Germline-derived CDR1 and CDR2 are LNHDA and SQIVND (reference sequence). Losses at the gene ends were 3 bases for V and 0 bases for J; bases not matched to a gene: 9. This sequence was found in a woman aged 40-70 years with stage II lung adenocarcinoma. The chain recombines TRBV19 with TRBJ2-4; 9 bases map to TRBD2. The source material was PBMCs, sampled before any cancer treatment. CDR3 bases: TGTGCCAGTAGTATGCTTAGCGGGGGTAGTGTAGCCAAAAACATTCAGTACTTC. Its translation: CASSMLSGGSVAKNIQYF.